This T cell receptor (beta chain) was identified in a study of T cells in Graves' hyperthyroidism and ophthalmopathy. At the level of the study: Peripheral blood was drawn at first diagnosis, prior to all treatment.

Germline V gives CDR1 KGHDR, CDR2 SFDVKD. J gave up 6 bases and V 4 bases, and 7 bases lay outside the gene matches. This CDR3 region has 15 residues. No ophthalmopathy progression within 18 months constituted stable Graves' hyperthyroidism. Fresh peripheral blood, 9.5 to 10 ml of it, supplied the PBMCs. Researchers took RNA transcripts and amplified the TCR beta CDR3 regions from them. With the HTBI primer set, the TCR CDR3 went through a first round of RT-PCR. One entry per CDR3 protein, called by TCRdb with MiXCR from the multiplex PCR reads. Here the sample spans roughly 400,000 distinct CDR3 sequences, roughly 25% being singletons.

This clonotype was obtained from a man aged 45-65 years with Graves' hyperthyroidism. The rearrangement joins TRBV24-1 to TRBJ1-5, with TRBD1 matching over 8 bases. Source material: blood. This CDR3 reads CATSDRTGYSQPQHF. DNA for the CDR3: TGTGCCACCAGTGACCGGACAGGGTACAGTCAGCCCCAGCATTTT.